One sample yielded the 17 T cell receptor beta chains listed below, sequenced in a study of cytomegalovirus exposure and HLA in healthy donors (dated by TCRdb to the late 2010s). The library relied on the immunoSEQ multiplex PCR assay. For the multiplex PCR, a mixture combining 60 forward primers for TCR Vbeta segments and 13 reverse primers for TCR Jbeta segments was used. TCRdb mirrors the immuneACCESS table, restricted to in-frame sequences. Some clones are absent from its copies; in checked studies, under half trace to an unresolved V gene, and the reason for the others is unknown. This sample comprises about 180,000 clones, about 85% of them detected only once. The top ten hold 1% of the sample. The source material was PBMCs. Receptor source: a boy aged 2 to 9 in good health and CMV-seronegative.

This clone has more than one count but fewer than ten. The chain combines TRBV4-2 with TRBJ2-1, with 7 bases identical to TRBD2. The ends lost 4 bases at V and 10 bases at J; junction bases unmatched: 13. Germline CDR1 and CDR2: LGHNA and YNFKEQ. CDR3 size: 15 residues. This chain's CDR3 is CASSRGGEGRVEQFF. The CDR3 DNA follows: TGTGCCAGCAGCCGGGGGGGGGAGGGCCGTGTGGAGCAGTTCTTC.

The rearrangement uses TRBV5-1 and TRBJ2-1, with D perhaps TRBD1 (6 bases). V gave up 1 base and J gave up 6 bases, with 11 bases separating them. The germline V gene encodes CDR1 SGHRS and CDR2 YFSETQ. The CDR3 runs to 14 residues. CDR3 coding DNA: TGCGCCAGCAGCTTGACAGGGATCGGCAATGAGCAGTTCTTC. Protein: CASSLTGIGNEQFF. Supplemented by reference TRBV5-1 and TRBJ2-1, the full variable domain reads KAGVTQTPRYLIKTRGQQVTLSCSPISGHRSVSWYQQTPGQGLQFLFEYFSETQRNKGNFPGRFSGRQFSNSRSEMNVSTLELGDSALYLCASSLTGIGNEQFFGPGTRLTVL.

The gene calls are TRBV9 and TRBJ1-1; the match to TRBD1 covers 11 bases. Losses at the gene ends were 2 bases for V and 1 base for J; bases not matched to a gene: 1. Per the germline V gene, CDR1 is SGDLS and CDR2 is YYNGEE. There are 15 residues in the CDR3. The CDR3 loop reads CASSVGQGGNTEAFF. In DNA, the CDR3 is TGTGCCAGCAGCGTGGGACAGGGGGGGAACACTGAAGCTTTCTTT.

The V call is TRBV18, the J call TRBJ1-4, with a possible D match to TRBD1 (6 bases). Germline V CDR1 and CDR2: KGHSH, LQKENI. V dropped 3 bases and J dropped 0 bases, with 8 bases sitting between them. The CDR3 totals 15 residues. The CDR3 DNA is TGTGCCAGCTCACCGGACAGACCAACTAATGAAAAACTGTTTTTT. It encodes CASSPDRPTNEKLFF.

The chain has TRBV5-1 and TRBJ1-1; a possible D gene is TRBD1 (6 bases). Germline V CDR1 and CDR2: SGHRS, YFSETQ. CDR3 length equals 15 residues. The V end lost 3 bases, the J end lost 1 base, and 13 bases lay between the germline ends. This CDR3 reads CASSYTGTSNTEAFF. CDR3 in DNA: TGCGCCAGCAGCTACACCGGGACATCGAACACTGAAGCTTTCTTT.

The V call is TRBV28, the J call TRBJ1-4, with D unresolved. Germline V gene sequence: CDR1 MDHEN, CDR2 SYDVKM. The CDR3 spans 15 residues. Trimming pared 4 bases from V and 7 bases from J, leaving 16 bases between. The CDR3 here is CASSSPGSRSEKLFF. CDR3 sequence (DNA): TGTGCCAGCAGTTCCCCGGGAAGCCGTAGTGAAAAACTGTTTTTT.

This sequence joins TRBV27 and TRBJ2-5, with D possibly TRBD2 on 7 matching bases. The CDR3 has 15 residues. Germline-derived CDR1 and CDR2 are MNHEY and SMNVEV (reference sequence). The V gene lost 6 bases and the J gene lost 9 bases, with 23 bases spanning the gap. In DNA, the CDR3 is TGTGCCAGCAGCTACGGTGGGAGGGGACAAGGGGCCCAGTACTTC. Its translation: CASSYGGRGQGAQYF.

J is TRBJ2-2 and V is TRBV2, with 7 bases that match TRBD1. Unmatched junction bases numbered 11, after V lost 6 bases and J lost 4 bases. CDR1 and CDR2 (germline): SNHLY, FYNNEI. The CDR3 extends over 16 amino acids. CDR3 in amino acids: CASRGADRVVTGELFF. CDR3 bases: TGTGCCAGCAGGGGTGCTGACAGGGTGGTCACCGGGGAGCTGTTTTTT.

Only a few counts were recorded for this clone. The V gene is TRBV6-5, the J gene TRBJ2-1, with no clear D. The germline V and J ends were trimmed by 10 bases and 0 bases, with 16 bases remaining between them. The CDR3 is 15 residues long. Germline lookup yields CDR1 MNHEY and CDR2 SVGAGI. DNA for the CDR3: TGTGCCACCCAACCGATGCGCGGCTCCTACAATGAGCAGTTCTTC. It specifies CATQPMRGSYNEQFF.

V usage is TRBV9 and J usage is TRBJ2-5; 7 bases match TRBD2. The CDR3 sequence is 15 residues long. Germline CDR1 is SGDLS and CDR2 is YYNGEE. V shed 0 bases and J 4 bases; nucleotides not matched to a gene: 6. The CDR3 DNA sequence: TGTGCCAGCAGCGTAGATGTTAGCGGGTTAGAGACCCAGTACTTC. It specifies CASSVDVSGLETQYF. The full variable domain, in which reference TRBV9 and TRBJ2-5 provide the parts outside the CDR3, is DSGVTQTPKHLITATGQRVTLRCSPRSGDLSVYWYQQSLDQGLQFLIQYYNGEERAKGNILERFSAQQFPDLHSELNLSSLELGDSALYFCASSVDVSGLETQYFGPGTRLLVL.

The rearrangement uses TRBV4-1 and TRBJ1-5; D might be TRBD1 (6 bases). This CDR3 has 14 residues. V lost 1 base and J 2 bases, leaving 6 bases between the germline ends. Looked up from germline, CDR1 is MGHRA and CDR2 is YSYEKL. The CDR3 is CASSQGTGNQPQHF. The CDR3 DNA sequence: TGCGCCAGCAGCCAAGGGACAGGCAATCAGCCCCAGCATTTT.

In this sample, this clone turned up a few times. The CDR3 protein is CASSGRHSGGSPDTQYF. In DNA form, the CDR3 reads TGTGCCAGCAGCGGACGACATAGCGGGGGTTCGCCAGATACGCAGTATTTT. The chain employs TRBV13 and TRBJ2-3, with TRBD2 identical over 9 bases. The J segment lost 4 bases and the V segment lost 5 bases, leaving 13 bases of the junction unmatched. The length of the CDR3 is 17 residues. CDR1 and CDR2 (germline): PRHDT, FYEKMQ (reference sequence). Based on the CDR3 plus reference TRBV13 and TRBJ2-3, the full variable domain is AAGVIQSPRHLIKEKRETATLKCYPIPRHDTVYWYQQGPGQDPQFLISFYEKMQSDKGSIPDRFSAQQFSDYHSELNMSSLELGDSALYFCASSGRHSGGSPDTQYFGPGTRLTVL.

The CDR3 reads CASNRPAGNHNEQFF. The CDR3 nucleotides read TGTGCCAGCAACCGCCCGGCGGGAAACCACAATGAGCAGTTCTTC. The V and J genes are TRBV27 and TRBJ2-1; a possible D gene is TRBD2 (6 bases). V was shortened by 7 bases and J by 5 bases, with 18 bases between the two germline ends. Germline CDR1 MNHEY, CDR2 SMNVEV (reference sequence). CDR3 size: 15 residues.

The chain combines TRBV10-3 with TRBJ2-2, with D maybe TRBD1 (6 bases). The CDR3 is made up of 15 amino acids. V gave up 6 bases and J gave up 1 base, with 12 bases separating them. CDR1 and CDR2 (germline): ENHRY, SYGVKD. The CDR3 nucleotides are TGTGCCATCAGCGTGCCAGGGGAGAACACCGGGGAGCTGTTTTTT. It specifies CAISVPGENTGELFF.

The DNA for the CDR3 is TGTGCCACCAGCAGTGACCCCATAGTGGGGTTTGCGGGAGGAGGTGAGACCCAGTACTTC. Encoded protein: CATSSDPIVGFAGGGETQYF. V and J are TRBV15 and TRBJ2-5, with TRBD2 identical over 8 bases. CDR3 length equals 20 residues. V was clipped by 3 bases and J by 5 bases; unmatched bases: 23. Per germline, CDR1 LNHNV and CDR2 YYDKDF (reference sequence).

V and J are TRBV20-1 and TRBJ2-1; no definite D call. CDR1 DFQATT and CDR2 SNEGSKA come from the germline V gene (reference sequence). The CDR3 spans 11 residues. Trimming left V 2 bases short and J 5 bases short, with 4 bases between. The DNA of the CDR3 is TGCAGTGCTAGATTCGACAATGAGCAGTTCTTC. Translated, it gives CSARFDNEQFF.

In DNA form, the CDR3 reads TGTGCCAGCAGCCGCGACAGTCGATCAGGCACTGAAGCTTTCTTT. This sequence encodes CASSRDSRSGTEAFF. The chain combines TRBV6-6 with TRBJ1-1, with a possible D match to TRBD1 (5 bases). The CDR3 has 15 amino acids. The V gene lost 6 bases and the J gene lost 4 bases, with 18 bases spanning the gap. Germline V gives CDR1 MNHNY, CDR2 SVGAGI (reference sequence).